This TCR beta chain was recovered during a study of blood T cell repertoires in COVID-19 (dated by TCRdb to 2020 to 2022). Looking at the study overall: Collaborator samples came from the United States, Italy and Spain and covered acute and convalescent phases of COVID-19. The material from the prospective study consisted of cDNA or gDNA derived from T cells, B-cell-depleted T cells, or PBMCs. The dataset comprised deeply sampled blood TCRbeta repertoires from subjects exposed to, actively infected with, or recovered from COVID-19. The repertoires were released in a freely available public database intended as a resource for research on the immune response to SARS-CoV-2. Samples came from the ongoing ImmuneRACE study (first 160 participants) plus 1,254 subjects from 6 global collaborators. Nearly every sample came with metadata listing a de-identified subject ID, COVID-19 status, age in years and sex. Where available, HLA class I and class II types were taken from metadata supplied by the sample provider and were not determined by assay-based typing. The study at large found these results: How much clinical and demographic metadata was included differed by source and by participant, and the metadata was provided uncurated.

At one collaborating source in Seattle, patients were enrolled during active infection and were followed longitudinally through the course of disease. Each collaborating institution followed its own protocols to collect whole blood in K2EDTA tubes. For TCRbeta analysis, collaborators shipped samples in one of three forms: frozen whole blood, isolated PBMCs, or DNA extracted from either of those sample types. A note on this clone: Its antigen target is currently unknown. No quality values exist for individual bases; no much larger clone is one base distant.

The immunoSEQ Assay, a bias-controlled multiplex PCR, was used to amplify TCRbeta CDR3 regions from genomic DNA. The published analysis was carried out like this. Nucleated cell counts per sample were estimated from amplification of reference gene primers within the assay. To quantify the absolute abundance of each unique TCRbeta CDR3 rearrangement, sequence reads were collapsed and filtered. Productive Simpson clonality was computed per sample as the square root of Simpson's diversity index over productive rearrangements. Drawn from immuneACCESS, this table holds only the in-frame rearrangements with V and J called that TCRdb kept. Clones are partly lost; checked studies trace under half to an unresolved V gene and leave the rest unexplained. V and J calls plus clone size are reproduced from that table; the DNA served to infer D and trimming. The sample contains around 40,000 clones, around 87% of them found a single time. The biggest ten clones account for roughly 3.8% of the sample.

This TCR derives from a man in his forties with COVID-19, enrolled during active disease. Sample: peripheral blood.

The bases read TGTGCCAGCAGCACCCCCAGGGAGGGGGAAAAACTGTTTTTT. The resulting protein is CASSTPREGEKLFF. In this chain, TRBV28 is recombined with TRBJ1-4, with TRBD1 tentatively as D gene (5 bases match). CDR1 and CDR2 (MDHEN, SYDVKM) derive from the germline V gene. Reading from cysteine to phenylalanine, the CDR3 counts 14 amino acids. Only the CDR3 DNA stays, 42 bases, in frame from base 1. V is pared back by 6 bases and J by 8 bases, with 16 bases lying between the germline termini.